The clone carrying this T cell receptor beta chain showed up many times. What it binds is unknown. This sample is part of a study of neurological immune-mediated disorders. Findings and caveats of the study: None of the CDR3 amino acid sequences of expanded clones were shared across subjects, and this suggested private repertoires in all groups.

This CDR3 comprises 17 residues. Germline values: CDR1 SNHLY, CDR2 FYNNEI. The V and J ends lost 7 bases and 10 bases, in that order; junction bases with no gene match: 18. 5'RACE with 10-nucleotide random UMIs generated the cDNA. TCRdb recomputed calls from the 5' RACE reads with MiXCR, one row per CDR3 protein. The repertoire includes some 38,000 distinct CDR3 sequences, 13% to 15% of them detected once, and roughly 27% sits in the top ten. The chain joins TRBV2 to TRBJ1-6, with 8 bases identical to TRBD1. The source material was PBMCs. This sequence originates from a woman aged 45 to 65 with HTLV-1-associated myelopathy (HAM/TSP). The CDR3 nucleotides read TGTGCCAGCATTGCTGGGACAGGCCGTTCGGGAGGATCACCCCTCCACTTT. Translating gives CASIAGTGRSGGSPLHF.